This T cell receptor (beta chain) derives from a study of cytomegalovirus exposure and HLA in healthy donors. The CDR3 spans 12 residues. Germline V CDR1 and CDR2: SGHTA, FQGNSA. V was trimmed by 2 bases and J by 10 bases, leaving 9 bases between them. Primers: 60 Vbeta forward and 13 Jbeta reverse. The assay was immunoSEQ multiplex PCR, and TCRdb's table has in-frame clones only and misses some. The table has 60,000 to 95,000 clones, more than 65% seen once. Sampled while nominally healthy, donors likely had unrecorded immune exposures. Sequences were obtained from PBMCs. The rearrangement uses TRBV7-2 and TRBJ2-1; no definite D call. The sequence came from a man between 65 and 85 years old in good health and CMV-seropositive. The CDR3 DNA is TGTGCCAGCAGCTTAAGAGAACGGGAGCAGTTCTTC. As protein: CASSLREREQFF.